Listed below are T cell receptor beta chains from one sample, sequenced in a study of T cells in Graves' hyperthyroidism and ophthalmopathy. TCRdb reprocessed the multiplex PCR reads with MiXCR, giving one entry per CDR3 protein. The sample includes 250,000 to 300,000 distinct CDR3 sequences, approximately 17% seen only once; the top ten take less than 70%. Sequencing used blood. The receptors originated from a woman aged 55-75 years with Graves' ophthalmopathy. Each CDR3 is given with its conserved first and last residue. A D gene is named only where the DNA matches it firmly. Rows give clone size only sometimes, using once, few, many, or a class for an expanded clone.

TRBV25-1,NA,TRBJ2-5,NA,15,TGTGCCAGCAGTGAGCCTAAAAAGGGGGGGGAGACCCAGTACTTC,CASSEPKKGGETQYF
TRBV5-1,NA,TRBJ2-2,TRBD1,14,TGCGCCAGCAGCCTGACAGGGTTAAACGGGGAGCTGTTTTTT,CASSLTGLNGELFF
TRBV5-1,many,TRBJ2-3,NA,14,TGCGCCAGCACCCCTGGGGGTTCCACAGATACGCAGTATTTT,CASTPGGSTDTQYF
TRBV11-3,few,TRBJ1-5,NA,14,TGTGCCAGCAGCCCCGAAAGGTTGAATCAGCCCCAGCATTTT,CASSPERLNQPQHF
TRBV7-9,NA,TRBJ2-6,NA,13,TGTGCCAGCAGCCGGAGGGGGGCCAACGTCCTGACTTTC,CASSRRGANVLTF
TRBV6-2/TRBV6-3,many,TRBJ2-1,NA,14,TGTGCCAGCAGTTACAGGGGCCCCTACAATGAGCAGTTCTTC,CASSYRGPYNEQFF
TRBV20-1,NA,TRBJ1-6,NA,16,TGCAGTGCTAGACAGACAGAGTTGGAGGTTGATTCACCCCTCCACTTT,CSARQTELEVDSPLHF
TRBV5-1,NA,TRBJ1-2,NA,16,TGCGCCAGCAGCCCCACGGGGCAGGGCACTAACTATGGCTACACCTTC,CASSPTGQGTNYGYTF
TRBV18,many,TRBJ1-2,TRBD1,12,TGTGCCAGCTCATTAGGACAGGGCGGGAACACCTTC,CASSLGQGGNTF
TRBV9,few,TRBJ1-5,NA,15,TGTGCCAGCAGCGTAGCACCAAATAGCAATCAGCCCCAGCATTTT,CASSVAPNSNQPQHF
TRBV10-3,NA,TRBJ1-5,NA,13,TGTGCCATCCGGGACACGGTGAATCAGCCCCAGCATTTT,CAIRDTVNQPQHF
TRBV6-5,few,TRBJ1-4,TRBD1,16,TGTGCCAGCAGTTACGTGGGACAGGGCTTTAATGAAAAACTGTTTTTT,CASSYVGQGFNEKLFF
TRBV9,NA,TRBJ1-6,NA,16,TGTGCCAGCAGGGACGAGAAGGCCGGTTATAATTCACCCCTCCACTTT,CASRDEKAGYNSPLHF
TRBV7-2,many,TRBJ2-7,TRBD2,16,TGTGCCAGCAGCTTAATAGCGGGGGCGATCCCCTACGAGCAGTACTTC,CASSLIAGAIPYEQYF
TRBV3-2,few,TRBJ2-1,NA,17,TGTGCCAGCAGCCAAGTGGGTTGTTTTTTGGGCCTGGGTGAGCAGTTCTTC,CASSQVGCFLGLGEQFF
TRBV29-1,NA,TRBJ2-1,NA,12,TGCAGCGCCACCGGGACCTACAATGAGCAGTTCTTC,CSATGTYNEQFF
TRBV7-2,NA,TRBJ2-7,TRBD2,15,TGTGCCAGCACCTCCCGGGGGGAAACATCCTACGAGCAGTACTTC,CASTSRGETSYEQYF
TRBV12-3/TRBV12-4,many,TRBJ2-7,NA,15,TGTGCCAGCAGTTTAGTTGCGGATCCTCTTTACGAGCAGTACTTC,CASSLVADPLYEQYF
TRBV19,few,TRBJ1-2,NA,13,TGTGCCAGTAGTGAGCAGGTTTACTATGGCTACACCTTC,CASSEQVYYGYTF
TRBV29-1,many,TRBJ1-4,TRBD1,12,TGCAGCGTCGGACAGGGGAAAGAAAAACTGTTTTTT,CSVGQGKEKLFF
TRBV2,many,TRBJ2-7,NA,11,TGTGCCAGCACAAGGGACTACGAGCAGTACTTC,CASTRDYEQYF
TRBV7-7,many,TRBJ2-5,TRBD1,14,TGTGCTAGCAGCTACGGACAGGGAGGAGAGACCCAGTACTTC,CASSYGQGGETQYF
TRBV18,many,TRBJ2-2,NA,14,TGTGCCAGCTCACCAGGGACGAACACCGGGGAGCTGTTTTTT,CASSPGTNTGELFF
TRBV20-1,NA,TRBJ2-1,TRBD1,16,TGCAGTGCTATAAGAGGGGACAGCGGATACTACAATGAGCAGTTCTTC,CSAIRGDSGYYNEQFF